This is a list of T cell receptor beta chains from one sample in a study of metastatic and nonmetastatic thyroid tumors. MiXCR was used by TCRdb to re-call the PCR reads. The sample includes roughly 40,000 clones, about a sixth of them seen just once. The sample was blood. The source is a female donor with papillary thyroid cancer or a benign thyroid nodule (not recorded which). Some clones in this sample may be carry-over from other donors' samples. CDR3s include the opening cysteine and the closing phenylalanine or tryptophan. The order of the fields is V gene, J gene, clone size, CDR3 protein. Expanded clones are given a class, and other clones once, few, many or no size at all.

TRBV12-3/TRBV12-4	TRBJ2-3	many	CASSPPRGGRADTQYF
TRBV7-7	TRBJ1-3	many	CASSPGGYGNTIYF
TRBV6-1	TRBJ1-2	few	CASSARDVCTLYGYTF
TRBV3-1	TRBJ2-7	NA	CVSSQPRTVYRYEQYF
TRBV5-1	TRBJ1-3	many	CASSLDSVISGNTIYF
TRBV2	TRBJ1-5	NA	CASSDIRQVGEPQHF
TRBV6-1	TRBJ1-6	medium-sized	CASSDRGENSPLHF
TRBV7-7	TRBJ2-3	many	CASSSGQGVNTQYF
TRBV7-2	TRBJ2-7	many	CASSVYGTSLYEQYF
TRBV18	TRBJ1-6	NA	CASSKWGNSRLHF
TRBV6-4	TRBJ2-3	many	CASRLRGGLSLASTDTQYF
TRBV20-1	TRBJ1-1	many	CSARVREGTEAFF
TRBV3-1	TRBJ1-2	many	CASSQEAGKGNYGYTF
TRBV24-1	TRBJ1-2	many	CATSPSADSYSYGYTF